Sequencing of this TCR beta chain was carried out in a study of CD4 T cells in relation to SARS-CoV-2 and coronaviruses. CD4+ T cells from unexposed donors were obtained before the COVID-19 pandemic (2011-2018). Isolation of CD4+ T cells took place after about 9 days in culture. As cell numbers allowed, unexposed-donor CD4+ T cells faced SARS-CoV-2 S/N and four cold-coronavirus spikes. The CDR3 is 15 amino acids. CDR1 ENHRY and CDR2 SYGVKD come from the germline V gene. V lost 3 bases and J 5 bases, leaving 15 bases between the germline ends. Remarks on this clone: The antigen is undetermined.

Measured with immunoSEQ multiplex PCR; TCRdb has only the in-frame clones, and not every one. This repertoire shows about 26,000 clones, around two thirds found once; its top ten account for roughly 21%. The source material was CD4+ T cells from PBMCs, cultured in vitro. This TCR was recovered from a human donor in good health. The rearrangement uses TRBV10-3 and TRBJ2-3; TRBD2 might be the D (6 bases). The CDR3 region is CAISDVSGRGDTQYF. CDR3 coding DNA: TGTGCCATCAGTGATGTGTCGGGGCGGGGAGATACGCAGTATTTT.